These T cell receptor beta chains were read from a single sample in a study of cytomegalovirus exposure and HLA in healthy donors. Only in-frame clones appear in the TCRdb table, and some are missing; sequencing was by immunoSEQ multiplex PCR. The sample shows tens of thousands of clones, more than 80% of them seen only once. Sequencing used PBMCs. The source is a woman younger than 35 in good health and CMV-seronegative. Each CDR3 is given without its conserved first and last residue. The D gene is left open where the match is weak.

V,D,J,CDR3
TRBV5-1,TRBD1,TRBJ2-7,ASSWGQGPYEQY
TRBV7-9,.,TRBJ2-3,ASSLPSSETTDTQY
TRBV19,TRBD1,TRBJ2-7,ASMPTGGYYEQY
TRBV19,.,TRBJ2-5,ASSIMYGAQETQY
TRBV13,TRBD1,TRBJ2-1,ASSFEDRVRDEQF
TRBV7-9,.,TRBJ2-2,ASSFLGQGNTGELF
TRBV28,TRBD2,TRBJ2-2,ASSLGRSGGTGELF
TRBV6-6,.,TRBJ1-5,ASSYSITVNQPQH
TRBV6-5,TRBD1,TRBJ2-7,ASRSDRGGPYEQY
TRBV14,.,TRBJ2-3,ASSQEWQVTQY
TRBV11-1,TRBD2,TRBJ2-1,ASSLKREDLRSEQF
TRBV30,TRBD2,TRBJ2-3,AWASGDTDTQY
TRBV19,.,TRBJ2-6,ASSIPGSGANVLT
TRBV5-1,.,TRBJ1-5,ASSLSGGLSQPQH
TRBV11-2,.,TRBJ2-7,ASSSPRLYEQY
TRBV7-2,TRBD1,TRBJ1-4,ASSLDGTANEKLF
TRBV6-5,TRBD1,TRBJ2-7,ASSSDRGSYEQY
TRBV28,.,TRBJ1-2,ASSALGGAVYGYT
TRBV10-2,.,TRBJ1-3,ASSLLPTGRSGNTIY
TRBV5-6,.,TRBJ1-1,ASSLAGVMEEAF
TRBV30,.,TRBJ1-3,AWTLTGGNTIY